The 15 T cell receptor beta chains listed next were all sequenced from one sample in a study of circulating and synovial CD4+ cells in juvenile arthritis. TCRdb's copy holds only in-frame clones and misses some; the assay was immunoSEQ multiplex PCR. Seen here are tens of thousands of clones, around 93% observed once, and the top ten hold 2.9%. The source material was CD4+ T cells from blood. These receptors were collected from a human donor with juvenile idiopathic arthritis.

The rearrangement joins TRBV28 to TRBJ2-7, with TRBD1 matching over 9 bases. Germline assignment: CDR1 MDHEN and CDR2 SYDVKM. The length of the CDR3 is 15 residues. J was trimmed by 4 bases and V by 4 bases; bases with no gene match: 8. CDR3 region: CASSYRGRSMYEQYF. The CDR3 nucleotides read TGTGCCAGCAGTTACAGGGGGCGCAGTATGTACGAGCAGTACTTC.

V and J are TRBV21-1 and TRBJ2-7; the table gives TRBD1 as D, unverified against the DNA. TRBV21-1 is described as a pseudogene. The CDR3 runs to 18 residues. The CDR3 DNA sequence: TGTGCCAGCAGCAAAGCGCTTTCGGGGCAGGGGGAAAGCTACGAGCAGTACTTC. Amino acid sequence: CASSKALSGQGESYEQYF.

V usage is TRBV28 and J usage is TRBJ2-5, with a possible D match to TRBD2 (6 bases). The closer fit of TRBJ2-7 to the DNA end suggests the J call may be wrong. Germline CDR1 MDHEN, CDR2 SYDVKM. CDR3 size: 14 residues. CDR3 region: CASRTGTPLYEQYF. As DNA, the CDR3 is TGTGCCAGCAGGACCGGGACTCCCCTCTACGAGCAGTACTTC.

The V call is TRBV20-1, the J call TRBJ1-1; unclear D gene. CDR3 size: 11 residues. Germline CDR1 is DFQATT and CDR2 is SNEGSKA (reference sequence). The V end lost 6 bases, the J end lost 2 bases, and 7 bases lay between the germline ends. The CDR3 reads CSAVQNTEAFF. CDR3 DNA: TGCAGTGCCGTACAAAACACTGAAGCTTTCTTT.

V and J are TRBV25-1 and TRBJ1-2, with TRBD1 as a possible D gene (5 bases). Trimming shortened V by 2 bases and J by 5 bases, and 15 bases separated the two germline ends. The germline gives CDR1 MGHDK, CDR2 SYGVNS. The CDR3 is 15 residues long. The CDR3 coding sequence is TGTGCCAGCAGTGAACGCGGGGGGAACCTTTATGGCTACACCTTC. This sequence encodes CASSERGGNLYGYTF.

The chain couples TRBV5-8 to TRBJ2-3; 8 nucleotides match TRBD2. The CDR3 has 13 amino acids. V dropped 4 bases and J dropped 3; count of bases not matched to a gene: 1. Germline CDR1 is SGHTS and CDR2 is YDEGEE. CDR3 in amino acids: CASSGTRTDTQYF. The CDR3 DNA is TGTGCCAGCAGCGGGACTAGGACAGATACGCAGTATTTT.

The chain couples TRBV7-8 to TRBJ2-5; 7 bases are a match to TRBD1. This CDR3 is 14 amino acids long. The V gene end was trimmed by 5 bases and the J gene end by 6 bases; junction bases not matched to a gene: 9. The germline gives CDR1 SGHVS, CDR2 FQNEAQ. DNA for the CDR3: TGTGCCAGCAGCCCAGGGACAGTCGGAAAGACCCAGTACTTC. Amino acids: CASSPGTVGKTQYF.

This clone was counted a single time. V gene TRBV2 combines with J gene TRBJ1-2, with TRBD1 matching over 8 bases. The CDR3 runs 15 residues. Germline V gene lookup returns CDR1 SNHLY and CDR2 FYNNEI. V lost 10 bases to trimming and J lost 0 bases; unmatched junction nucleotides: 10. The CDR3 bases are TGTGCCACCCGACAGGGGAGACAATCTAACTATGGCTACACCTTC. Amino acid sequence: CATRQGRQSNYGYTF.

V and J are TRBV30 and TRBJ2-3; TRBD2 matches 9 bases. Germline trimming cut 1 base from V and 6 bases from J; bases unmatched to any gene: 14. From germline, CDR1 is GTSNPN and CDR2 SVGIG (reference sequence). The length of the CDR3 is 17 residues. Here the CDR3 DNA reads TGTGCCTGGAGTGGGGGGCTAGCGGGAAGGCCGGGGGATACGCAGTATTTT. It translates to CAWSGGLAGRPGDTQYF.

The chain employs TRBV29-1 and TRBJ1-1, with TRBD1 matching 8 bases. There are 10 residues in the CDR3. CDR1 is SQVTM and CDR2 is ANQGSEA in the germline V gene. V dropped 6 bases and J dropped 9; count of bases not matched to a gene: 3. As DNA, the CDR3 is TGCAGCGTCGGGACAGGCCAAGCTTTCTTT. Protein: CSVGTGQAFF. Based on the CDR3 plus reference TRBV29-1 and TRBJ1-1, the full variable domain is SAVISQKPSRDICQRGTSLTIQCQVDSQVTMMFWYRQQPGQSLTLIATANQGSEATYESGFVIDKFPISRPNLTFSTLTVSNMSPEDSSIYLCSVGTGQAFFGQGTRLTVV.

The chain joins TRBV11-2 to TRBJ2-1; 7 nucleotides match TRBD1. Trimming removed 3 bases from V and 5 bases from J; junction bases left unmatched: 4. Germline assignment: CDR1 SGHAT and CDR2 FQNNGV. This CDR3 is 14 amino acids long. CDR3 residues: CASSFRQGNNEQFF. CDR3 sequence (DNA): TGTGCCAGCAGCTTTAGACAGGGAAACAATGAGCAGTTCTTC.

The chain employs TRBV19 and TRBJ1-2, with D maybe TRBD1 (6 bases). This CDR3 comprises 11 residues. V lost 5 bases and J 8 bases, leaving 9 bases between the germline ends. Germline-derived CDR1 and CDR2 are LNHDA and SQIVND (reference sequence). CDR3 residues: CASSAGQGYTF. In DNA, the CDR3 is TGTGCCAGTAGTGCCGGACAGGGCTACACCTTC.

The chain links TRBV5-4 to TRBJ2-5, with 8 bases matching TRBD1. The better agreement between TRBJ2-7 and the DNA end casts doubt on the J call. The CDR3 covers 15 residues. Germline CDR1 and CDR2: SGHNT and YYREEE (reference sequence). CDR3 DNA: TGTGCCAGCAGCTTGGGACAGGGGACCTCCTACGAGCAGTACTTC. Amino acids: CASSLGQGTSYEQYF.

The chain uses TRBV6-1 and TRBJ2-3; D perhaps matches TRBD2 (5 bases). The germline V and J ends were trimmed by 11 bases and 2 bases, with 20 bases remaining between them. This CDR3 spans 15 amino acids. Germline V lookup: CDR1 MNHNS, CDR2 SASEGT. Here the CDR3 reads CAPLPAEVNTDTQYF. CDR3 sequence (DNA): TGTGCCCCCCTCCCGGCGGAGGTGAACACAGATACGCAGTATTTT.

The J gene is TRBJ2-1, the V gene TRBV2, with TRBD2 matching over 13 bases. The germline V gene has CDR1 SNHLY and CDR2 FYNNEI. CDR3 size: 15 residues. Germline trimming cut 2 bases from V and 7 bases from J; bases unmatched to any gene: 2. The CDR3: CASSERTSGSNEQFF. The CDR3 DNA reads as TGTGCCAGCAGTGAACGGACTAGCGGGAGTAATGAGCAGTTCTTC.